This TCR beta chain was documented in a study of CD8+ T cells in alopecia areata. For this clone: Antigen specificity is unknown.

Losses at the gene ends were 4 bases for V and 4 bases for J; bases not matched to a gene: 7. From germline, CDR1 is MGHRA and CDR2 YSYEKL. This CDR3 contains 17 residues. After isolation, RNA underwent reverse transcription to generate cDNA as the sequencing template. Sequencing was performed with immunoSEQ multiplex PCR; in TCRdb, only in-frame clones are kept and a portion is missing. This sample has 120,000 or so clones; 58% occur once, and the top ten carry less than 5.5%. Findings and caveats of the study: Possibly as an HLA-related effect, TCR sharing across patients appeared less clear than in mice.

From alopecia areata patients, lesional scalp punch biopsies and peripheral blood were collected. Sequenced material: CD4+ T cells sorted from blood, taken at week 0. This TCR was recovered from a human donor with alopecia areata. V and J are TRBV4-1 and TRBJ2-3; 14 bases align to TRBD2. The CDR3 loop reads CASSRGLAGESADTQYF. DNA of the CDR3: TGCGCCAGCAGCCGGGGACTAGCGGGAGAGTCGGCAGATACGCAGTATTTT.